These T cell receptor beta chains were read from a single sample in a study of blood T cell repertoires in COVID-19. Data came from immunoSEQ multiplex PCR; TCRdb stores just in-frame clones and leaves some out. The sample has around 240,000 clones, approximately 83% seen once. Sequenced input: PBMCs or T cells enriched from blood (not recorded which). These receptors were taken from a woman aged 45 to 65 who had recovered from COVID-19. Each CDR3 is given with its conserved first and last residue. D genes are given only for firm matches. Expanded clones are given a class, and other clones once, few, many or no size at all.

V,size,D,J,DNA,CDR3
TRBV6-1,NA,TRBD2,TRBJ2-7,TGTGCCAGCAGTGCCGGGTGGGGGGGAGCAATCTCGCGCCGCTCCTACGAGCAGTACTTC,CASSAGWGGAISRRSYEQYF
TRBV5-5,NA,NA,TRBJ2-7,TGTGCCAGCAGCCCCCGAGGTAGCGGCTACGAGCAGTACTTC,CASSPRGSGYEQYF
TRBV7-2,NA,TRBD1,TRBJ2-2,TGTGCCAGCAGCTTTTTTGCTGTTCAGGGGGCAGTAACCGGGGAGCTGTTTTTT,CASSFFAVQGAVTGELFF
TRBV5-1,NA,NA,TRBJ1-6,TGCGCCAGCAGCTTGGAGGGGAACTATAATTCACCCCTCCACTTT,CASSLEGNYNSPLHF
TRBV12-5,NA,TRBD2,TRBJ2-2,TGTGCTAGTGGTTTGGTACCGGGAGGGAGCACCGGGGAGCTGTTTTTT,CASGLVPGGSTGELFF
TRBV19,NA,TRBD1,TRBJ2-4,TGTGCCAGTAGTGTGTGGGACAGAAAAAACATTCAGTACTTC,CASSVWDRKNIQYF
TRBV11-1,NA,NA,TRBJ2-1,TGTGCCAGCAGCTTGCAACTGGGGGCGCCTTACAATGAGCAGTTCTTC,CASSLQLGAPYNEQFF
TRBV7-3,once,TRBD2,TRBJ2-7,TGTGCCAGCAGCCCCGGGGCTAGCGGACCCCCCCACGAGCAGTACTTC,CASSPGASGPPHEQYF
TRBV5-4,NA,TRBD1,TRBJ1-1,TGTGCCAGCAGCTTGGACAGGGGGCACACTGAAGCTTTCTTT,CASSLDRGHTEAFF
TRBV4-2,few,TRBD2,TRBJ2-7,TGTGCCAGCAGCCAAGATCGTCTAGCGGCAACCTACGAGCAGTACTTC,CASSQDRLAATYEQYF
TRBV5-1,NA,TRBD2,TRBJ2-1,TGCGCCAGCAGCGTAGCGGGAGGGCCAGGGTACAATGAGCAGTTCTTC,CASSVAGGPGYNEQFF
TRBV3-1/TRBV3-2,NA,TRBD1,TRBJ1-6,TGTGCCAGCAGCTCCTACGACAGGGATAATTCACCCCTCCACTTT,CASSSYDRDNSPLHF
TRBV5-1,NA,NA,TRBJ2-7,TGCGCCAGAAGGGACACCCTTACCTACGAGCAGTACTTC,CARRDTLTYEQYF
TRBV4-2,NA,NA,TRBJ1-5,TGTGCCAGCAGCCAAGCTTGGCAGTCAAATCAGCCCCAGCATTTT,CASSQAWQSNQPQHF
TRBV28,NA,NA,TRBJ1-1,TGTGCCAGCAGACCCACACGGAGCACTGAAGCTTTCTTT,CASRPTRSTEAFF
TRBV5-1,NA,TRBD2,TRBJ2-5,TGCGCCAGCAGCTCTGGGACTACCGGCGAGACCCAGTACTTC,CASSSGTTGETQYF
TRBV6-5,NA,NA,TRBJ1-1,TGTGCCAGCAGTCTAAACGCGGGCACTGAAGCTTTCTTT,CASSLNAGTEAFF
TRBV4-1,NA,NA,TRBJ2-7,TGCGCCAGCAGCCAAGGAGCTGGCTCCTACGAGCAGTACTTC,CASSQGAGSYEQYF
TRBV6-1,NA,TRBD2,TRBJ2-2,TGTGCCAGCAGTGAAGTTATTAGCGGGACCGGGGAGCTGTTTTTT,CASSEVISGTGELFF
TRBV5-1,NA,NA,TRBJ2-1,TGCGCCAGCAGGCCGGACTGGAGTGGGAATGAGCAGTTCTTC,CASRPDWSGNEQFF
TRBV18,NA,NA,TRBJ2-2,TGTGCCAGCTCACCAGCAGGGATGAACACCGGGGAGCTGTTTTTT,CASSPAGMNTGELFF
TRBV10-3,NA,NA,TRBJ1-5,TGTGCCATCAGTGAATCGTTTGAGGAGCCCCAGCATTTT,CAISESFEEPQHF
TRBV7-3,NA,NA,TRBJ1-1,TGTGCCAGCAGCTTAACGGAGGGCAACACTGAAGCTTTCTTT,CASSLTEGNTEAFF
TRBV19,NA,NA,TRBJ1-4,TGTGCCAGTAGTATCACCTCAAGAGGGAGTGAAAAACTGTTTTTT,CASSITSRGSEKLFF
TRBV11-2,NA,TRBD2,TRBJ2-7,TGTGCCAGCAGCTTACTTAGCGGGAGCTCCTACGAGCAGTACTTC,CASSLLSGSSYEQYF
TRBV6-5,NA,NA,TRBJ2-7,TGTGCCAGCAGTTACGAGGGTTCAGGCGAGCAGTACTTC,CASSYEGSGEQYF
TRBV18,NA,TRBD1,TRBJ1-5,TGTGCCAGCTCACCGAAGACAGGGGTAAATCAGCCCCAGCATTTT,CASSPKTGVNQPQHF
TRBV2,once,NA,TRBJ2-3,TGTGCCAGCAGTGATCTTCCAGGCACAGATACGCAGTATTTT,CASSDLPGTDTQYF
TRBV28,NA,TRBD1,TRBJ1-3,TGTGCCAGCAGTACAAGCAGGGGGCCCGGAAACACCATATATTTT,CASSTSRGPGNTIYF
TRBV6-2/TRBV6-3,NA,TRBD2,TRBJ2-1,TGTGCCAGCAGCTCCCCTCGACTAGCGGGAAGCAATGAGCAGTTCTTC,CASSSPRLAGSNEQFF
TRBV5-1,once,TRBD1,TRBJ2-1,TGCGCCAGCAGCCCGGGACAGTCAAATGAGCAGTTCTTC,CASSPGQSNEQFF
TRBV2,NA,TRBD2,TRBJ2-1,TGTGCCAGCAGTGAAGGAGGGAGCGGGAGGACCCATGAGCAGTTCTTC,CASSEGGSGRTHEQFF
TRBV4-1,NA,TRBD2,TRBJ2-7,TGCGCCAGCAGCCAAGATGGACTAGCGGGATCCTACGAGCAGTACTTC,CASSQDGLAGSYEQYF
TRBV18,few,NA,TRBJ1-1,TGTGCCAGCTCACCCCGACAACCGCAAGACACTGAAGCTTTCTTT,CASSPRQPQDTEAFF
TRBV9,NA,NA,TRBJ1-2,TGTGCCAGCAGCGGCATAACAGGGAACTATGGCTACACCTTC,CASSGITGNYGYTF
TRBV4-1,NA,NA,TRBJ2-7,TGCGCCAGCAGCGTAGACAGCGCCACGACCTACGAGCAGTACTTC,CASSVDSATTYEQYF
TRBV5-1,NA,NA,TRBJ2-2,TGCGCCAGCAGCTACAACCCTAACACCGGGGAGCTGTTTTTT,CASSYNPNTGELFF
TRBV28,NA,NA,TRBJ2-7,TGTGCCAGCAGTTCCAACAGACAAACAGGACCCTACGAGCAGTACTTC,CASSSNRQTGPYEQYF
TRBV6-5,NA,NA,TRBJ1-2,TGTGCCAGCAGGACTCGGGTCTCGGCCAACTATGGCTACACCTTC,CASRTRVSANYGYTF
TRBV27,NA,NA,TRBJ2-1,TGTGCCAGCAGTTTATGGACGGGGGTGCGCTCCTACAATGAGCAGTTCTTC,CASSLWTGVRSYNEQFF
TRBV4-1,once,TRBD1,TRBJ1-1,TGCGCCAGCAGCCCAAGGGACAGCTTCTCGAGAGGGACTGAAGCTTTCTTT,CASSPRDSFSRGTEAFF